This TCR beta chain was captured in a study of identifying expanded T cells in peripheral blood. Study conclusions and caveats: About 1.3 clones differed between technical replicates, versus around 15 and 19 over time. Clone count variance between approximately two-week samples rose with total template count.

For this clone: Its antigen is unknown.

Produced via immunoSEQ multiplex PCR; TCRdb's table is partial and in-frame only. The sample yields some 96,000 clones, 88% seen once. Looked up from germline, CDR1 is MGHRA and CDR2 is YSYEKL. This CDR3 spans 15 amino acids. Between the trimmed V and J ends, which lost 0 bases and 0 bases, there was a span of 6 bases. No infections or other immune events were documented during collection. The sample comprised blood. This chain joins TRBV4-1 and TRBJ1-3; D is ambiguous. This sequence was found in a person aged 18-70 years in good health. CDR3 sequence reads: CASSQDSGSGNTIYF. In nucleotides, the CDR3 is TGCGCCAGCAGCCAAGATAGCGGCTCTGGAAACACCATATATTTT.